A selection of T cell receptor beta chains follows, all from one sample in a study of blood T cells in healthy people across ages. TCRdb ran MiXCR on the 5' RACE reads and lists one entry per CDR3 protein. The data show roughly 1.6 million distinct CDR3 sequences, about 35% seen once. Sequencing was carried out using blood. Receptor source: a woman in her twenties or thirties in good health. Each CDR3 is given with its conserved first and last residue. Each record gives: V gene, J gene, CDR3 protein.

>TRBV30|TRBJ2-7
CAWCRSKVYEQYF
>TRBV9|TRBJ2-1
CASSGDGASEFF
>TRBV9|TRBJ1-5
CASSVQGAPNQPQHF
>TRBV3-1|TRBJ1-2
CASSQGSGNNYGYTF
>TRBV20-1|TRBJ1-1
CSARGPGQGARAFF
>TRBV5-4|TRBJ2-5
CASSPGRNQETRYF
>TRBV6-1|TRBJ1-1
CASSVGPLSGLAFF
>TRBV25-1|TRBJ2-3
CASSRGTSGRLDTQYF
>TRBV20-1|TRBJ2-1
CRTSGSYHNEQFF
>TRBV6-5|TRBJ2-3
CASILGGLAGVGTGTQYF
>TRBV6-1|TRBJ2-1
CASRAGGGYNEQFF
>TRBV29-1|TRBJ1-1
CSVESYMNTEAFF
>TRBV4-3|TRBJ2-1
CASSLWGVISYNEQFF
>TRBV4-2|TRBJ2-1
CASSQDVPALAGDYEQFF
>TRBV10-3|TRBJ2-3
CAISESLDTNTQYF
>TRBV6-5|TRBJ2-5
CASSYGTTSHTQYF
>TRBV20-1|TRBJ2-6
CSAARANVLTF
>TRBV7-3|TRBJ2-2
CASSPDGSGELFF
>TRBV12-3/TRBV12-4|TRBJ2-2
CASHLGTGGTGELFF
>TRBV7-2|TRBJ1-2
CASTWGRGYGYTF
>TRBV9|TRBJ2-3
CASSARGTSGGTDTQYF
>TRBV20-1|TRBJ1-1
CSARDLEPTGRVEAFF
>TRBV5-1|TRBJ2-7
CASSLNAGGPSANPYF
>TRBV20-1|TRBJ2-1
CSASRAGLTYNEQFF
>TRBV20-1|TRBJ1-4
CSAMTGTMYEKLFF
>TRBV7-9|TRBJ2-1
CASSRSGANEQFF